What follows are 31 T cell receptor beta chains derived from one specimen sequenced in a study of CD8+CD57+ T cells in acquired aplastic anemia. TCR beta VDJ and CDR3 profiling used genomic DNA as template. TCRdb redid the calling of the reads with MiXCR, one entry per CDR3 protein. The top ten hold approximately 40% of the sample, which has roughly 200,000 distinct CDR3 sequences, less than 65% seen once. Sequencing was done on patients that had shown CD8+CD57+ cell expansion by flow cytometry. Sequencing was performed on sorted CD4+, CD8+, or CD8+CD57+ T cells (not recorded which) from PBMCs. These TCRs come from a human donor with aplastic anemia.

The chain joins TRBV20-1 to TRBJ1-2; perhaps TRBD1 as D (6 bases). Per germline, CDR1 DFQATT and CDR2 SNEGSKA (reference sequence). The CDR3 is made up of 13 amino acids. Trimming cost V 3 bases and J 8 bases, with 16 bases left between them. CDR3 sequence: CSASPGAQGGYTF. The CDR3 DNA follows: TGCAGTGCTAGTCCAGGGGCGCAGGGAGGCTACACCTTC.

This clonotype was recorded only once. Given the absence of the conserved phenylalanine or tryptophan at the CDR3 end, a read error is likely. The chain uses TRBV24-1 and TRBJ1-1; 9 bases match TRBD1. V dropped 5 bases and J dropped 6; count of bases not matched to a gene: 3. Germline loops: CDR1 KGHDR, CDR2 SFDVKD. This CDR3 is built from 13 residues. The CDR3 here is CATSATGGAEAFS. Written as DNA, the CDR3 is TGTGCCACCAGTGCAACAGGGGGCGCTGAAGCTTTCTCT.

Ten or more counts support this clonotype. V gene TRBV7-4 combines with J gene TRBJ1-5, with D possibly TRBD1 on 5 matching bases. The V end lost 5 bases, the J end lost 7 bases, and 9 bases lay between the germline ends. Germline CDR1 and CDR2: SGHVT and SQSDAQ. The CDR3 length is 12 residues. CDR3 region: CASSHNRQPQHF. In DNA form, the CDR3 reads TGTGCCAGCAGCCACAACAGGCAGCCCCAGCATTTT. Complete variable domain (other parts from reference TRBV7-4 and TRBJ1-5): GAGVSQSPRYKVAKRGRDVALRCDSISGHVTLYWYRQTLGQGSEVLTYSQSDAQRDKSGRPSGRFSAERPERSVSTLKIQRTEQGDSAVYLCASSHNRQPQHFGDGTRLSIL.

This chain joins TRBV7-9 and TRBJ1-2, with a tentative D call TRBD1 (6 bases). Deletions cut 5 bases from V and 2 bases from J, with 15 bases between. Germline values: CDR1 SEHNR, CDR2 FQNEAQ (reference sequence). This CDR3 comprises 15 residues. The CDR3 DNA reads TGTGCCAGCAGCGAAGGACCCGGACAGAACTATGGCTACACCTTC. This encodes CASSEGPGQNYGYTF.

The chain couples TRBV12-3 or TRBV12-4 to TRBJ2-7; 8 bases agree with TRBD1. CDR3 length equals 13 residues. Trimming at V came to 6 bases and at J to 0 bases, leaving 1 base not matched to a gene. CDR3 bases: TGTGCCAGCAGGGGACAGGTCTCCTACGAGCAGTACTTC. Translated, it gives CASRGQVSYEQYF.

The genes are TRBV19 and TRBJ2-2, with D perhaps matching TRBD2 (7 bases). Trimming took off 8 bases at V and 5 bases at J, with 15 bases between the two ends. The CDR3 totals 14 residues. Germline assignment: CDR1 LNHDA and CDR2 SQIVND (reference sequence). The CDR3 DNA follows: TGTGCCAGTGAGGGGGGGCCGGGGACCGGGGAGCTGTTTTTT. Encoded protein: CASEGGPGTGELFF.

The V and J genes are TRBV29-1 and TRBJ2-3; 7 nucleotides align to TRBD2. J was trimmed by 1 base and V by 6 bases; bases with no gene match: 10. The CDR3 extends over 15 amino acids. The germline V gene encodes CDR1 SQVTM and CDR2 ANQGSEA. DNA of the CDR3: TGCAGCGTGGAGAGCGGGGCCCCCGGCACAGATACGCAGTATTTT. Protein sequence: CSVESGAPGTDTQYF.

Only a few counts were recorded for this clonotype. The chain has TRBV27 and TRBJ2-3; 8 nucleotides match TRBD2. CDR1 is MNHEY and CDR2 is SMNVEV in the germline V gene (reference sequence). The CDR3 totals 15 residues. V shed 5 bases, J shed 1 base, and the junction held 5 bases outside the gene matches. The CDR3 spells CASSVGTRRTDTQYF. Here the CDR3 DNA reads TGTGCCAGCAGTGTCGGGACTAGACGCACAGATACGCAGTATTTT.

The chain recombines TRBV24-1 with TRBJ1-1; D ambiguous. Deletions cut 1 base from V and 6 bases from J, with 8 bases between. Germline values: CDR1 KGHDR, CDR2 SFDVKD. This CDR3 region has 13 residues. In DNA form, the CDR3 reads TGTGCCACCAGTGATTTAGGCCAAGCTGAAGCTTTCTTT. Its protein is CATSDLGQAEAFF.

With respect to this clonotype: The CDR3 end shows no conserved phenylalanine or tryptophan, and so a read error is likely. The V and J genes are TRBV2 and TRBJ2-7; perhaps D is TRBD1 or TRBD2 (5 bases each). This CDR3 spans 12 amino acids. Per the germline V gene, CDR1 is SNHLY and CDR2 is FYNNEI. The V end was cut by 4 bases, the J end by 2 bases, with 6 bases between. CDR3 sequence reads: CASSGGTYEQYC. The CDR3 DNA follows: TGTGCCAGCAGTGGGGGGACCTACGAGCAGTACTGC.

The CDR3 is CASSDPRTPGGTDTQYF. The CDR3 DNA is TGTGCCAGCAGTGATCCCCGTACACCGGGGGGCACAGATACGCAGTATTTT. The V call is TRBV25-1, the J call TRBJ2-3, with D perhaps TRBD2 (6 bases). The germline gives CDR1 MGHDK, CDR2 SYGVNS. The CDR3 consists of 17 residues. The V end lost 3 bases, the J end lost 1 base, and 17 bases lay between the germline ends.

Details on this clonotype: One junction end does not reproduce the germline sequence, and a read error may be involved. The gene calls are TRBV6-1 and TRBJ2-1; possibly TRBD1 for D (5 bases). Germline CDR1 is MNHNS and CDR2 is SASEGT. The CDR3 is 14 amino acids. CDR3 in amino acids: CATDPRVLKNEQVF. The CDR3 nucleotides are TGTGCCACCGACCCCAGGGTTTTGAAGAATGAGCAGGTCTTC.

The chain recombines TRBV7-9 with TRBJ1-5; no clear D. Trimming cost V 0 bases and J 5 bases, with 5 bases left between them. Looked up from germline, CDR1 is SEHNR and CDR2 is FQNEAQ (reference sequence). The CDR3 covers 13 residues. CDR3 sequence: CASSLAPDQPQHF. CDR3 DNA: TGTGCCAGCAGCTTAGCGCCGGATCAGCCCCAGCATTTT.

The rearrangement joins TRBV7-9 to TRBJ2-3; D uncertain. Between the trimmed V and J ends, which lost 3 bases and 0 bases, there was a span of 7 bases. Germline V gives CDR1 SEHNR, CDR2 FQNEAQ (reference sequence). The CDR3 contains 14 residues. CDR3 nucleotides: TGTGCCAGCAGCTTCTCCGGAAGCACAGATACGCAGTATTTT. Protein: CASSFSGSTDTQYF.

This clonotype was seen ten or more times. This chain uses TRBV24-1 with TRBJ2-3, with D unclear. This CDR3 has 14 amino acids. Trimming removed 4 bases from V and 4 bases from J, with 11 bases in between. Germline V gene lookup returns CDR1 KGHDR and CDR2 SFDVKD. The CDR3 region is CATSDPPTPDTQYF. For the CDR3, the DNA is TGTGCCACCAGTGACCCTCCTACCCCAGATACGCAGTATTTT.

The CDR3 spells CASRKQEVEGYTF. CDR3 nucleotide sequence: TGTGCCAGCAGGAAACAGGAGGTTGAGGGCTACACCTTC. This rearrangement joins TRBV7-8 to TRBJ1-2; the D gene is possibly TRBD1 (5 bases). The CDR3 extends over 13 amino acids. The germline CDR1 and CDR2 sequences are SGHVS and FQNEAQ. V was trimmed by 6 bases and J by 8 bases, leaving 16 bases between them.

The CDR3 nucleotides read TGCGCCAGCTGCCAGGTGGGACAGGGGGGCCCCAATGAGCAGTTCTTC. Its translation is CASCQVGQGGPNEQFF. V is TRBV5-1 and J is TRBJ2-1, with 11 bases aligning to TRBD1. The germline V gene encodes CDR1 SGHRS and CDR2 YFSETQ. This CDR3 is built from 16 residues. The V segment lost 7 bases and the J segment 6 bases; nucleotides outside the gene matches: 12.

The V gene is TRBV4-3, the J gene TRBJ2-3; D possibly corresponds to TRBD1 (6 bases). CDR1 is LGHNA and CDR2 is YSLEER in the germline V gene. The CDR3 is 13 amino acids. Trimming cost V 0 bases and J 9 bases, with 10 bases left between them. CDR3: CASSQDGRGTQYF. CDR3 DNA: TGCGCCAGCAGCCAAGATGGCAGGGGAACGCAGTATTTT.

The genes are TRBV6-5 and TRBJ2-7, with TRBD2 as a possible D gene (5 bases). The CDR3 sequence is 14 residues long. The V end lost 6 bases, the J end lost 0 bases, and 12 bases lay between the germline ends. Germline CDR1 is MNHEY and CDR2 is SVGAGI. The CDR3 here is CASRLVRSSYEQYF. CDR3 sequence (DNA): TGTGCCAGCAGACTAGTGCGAAGCTCCTACGAGCAGTACTTC.

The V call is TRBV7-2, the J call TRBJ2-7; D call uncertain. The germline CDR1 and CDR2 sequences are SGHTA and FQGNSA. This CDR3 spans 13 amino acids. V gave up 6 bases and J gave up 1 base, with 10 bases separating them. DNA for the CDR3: TGTGCCAGCAGTTATGTCGGTTCCTACGAGCAGTACTTC. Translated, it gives CASSYVGSYEQYF.

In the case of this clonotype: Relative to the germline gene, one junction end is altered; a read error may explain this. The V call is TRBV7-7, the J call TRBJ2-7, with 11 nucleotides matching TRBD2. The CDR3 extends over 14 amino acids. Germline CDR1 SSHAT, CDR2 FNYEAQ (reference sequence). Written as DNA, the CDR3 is TGTGCTAGCAGCTCAGGGACTAGCGGCTACGAGCAGTACTTC. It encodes CASSSGTSGYEQYF.

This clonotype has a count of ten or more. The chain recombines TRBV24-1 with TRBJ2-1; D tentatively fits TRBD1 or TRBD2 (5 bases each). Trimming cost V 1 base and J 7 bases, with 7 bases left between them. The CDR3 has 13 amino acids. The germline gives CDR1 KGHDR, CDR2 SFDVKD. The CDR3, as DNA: TGTGCCACCAGTGATTTAGGGGAGAATGAGCAGTTCTTC. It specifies CATSDLGENEQFF.

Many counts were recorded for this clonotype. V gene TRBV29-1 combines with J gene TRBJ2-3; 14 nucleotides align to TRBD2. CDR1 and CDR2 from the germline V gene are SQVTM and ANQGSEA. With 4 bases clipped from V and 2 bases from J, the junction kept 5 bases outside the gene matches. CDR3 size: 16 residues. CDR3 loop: CSVGGLAGGYTDTQYF. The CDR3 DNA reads TGCAGCGTTGGAGGACTAGCGGGGGGATACACAGATACGCAGTATTTT.

The CDR3, as DNA: TGCAGTGCTAGCCAACAGGATCAGCCCCAGCATTTT. Translated: CSASQQDQPQHF. The gene calls are TRBV20-1 and TRBJ1-5; tentatively, D is TRBD1 (5 bases). Germline assignment: CDR1 DFQATT and CDR2 SNEGSKA (reference sequence). V dropped 3 bases and J dropped 5 bases, with 8 bases sitting between them. The CDR3 has 12 residues.

CDR3 coding DNA: TGTGCCAGCAGCTTAGCGGTCGCAGGGAACACTGAAGCTTTCTTT. Encoded protein: CASSLAVAGNTEAFF. The chain combines TRBV7-6 with TRBJ1-1, with D unclear. Looked up from germline, CDR1 is SGHVS and CDR2 is FNYEAQ. V dropped 0 bases and J dropped 1 base, with 9 bases sitting between them. This CDR3 comprises 15 residues. The entire variable domain, with the rest obtained from reference TRBV7-6 and TRBJ1-1, is as follows: GAGVSQSPRYKVTKRGQDVALRCDPISGHVSLYWYRQALGQGPEFLTYFNYEAQQDKSGLPNDRFSAERPEGSISTLTIQRTEQRDSAMYRCASSLAVAGNTEAFFGQGTRLTVV.

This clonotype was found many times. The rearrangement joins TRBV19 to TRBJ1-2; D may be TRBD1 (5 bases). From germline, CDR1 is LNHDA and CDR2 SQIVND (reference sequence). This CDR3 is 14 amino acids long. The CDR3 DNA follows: TGTGCTTCTGGGGGGGACGGATTAACTATAGGCTACACCTTC. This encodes CASGGDGLTIGYTF.

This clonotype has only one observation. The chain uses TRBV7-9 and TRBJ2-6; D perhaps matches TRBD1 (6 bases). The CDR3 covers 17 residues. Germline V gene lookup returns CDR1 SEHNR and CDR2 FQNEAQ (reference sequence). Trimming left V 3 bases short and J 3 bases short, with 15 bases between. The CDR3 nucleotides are TGTGCCAGCAGCTTCCTATCTACAGGGTATGGGGCCAACGTCCTGACTTTC. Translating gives CASSFLSTGYGANVLTF.

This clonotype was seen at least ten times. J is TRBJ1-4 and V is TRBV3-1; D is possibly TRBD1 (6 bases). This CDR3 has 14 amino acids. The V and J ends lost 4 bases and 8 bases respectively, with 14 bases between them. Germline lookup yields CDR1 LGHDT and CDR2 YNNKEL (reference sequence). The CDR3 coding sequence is TGTGCCAGCAGCCCTCAGGGGCGTAGGGAAAAACTGTTTTTT. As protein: CASSPQGRREKLFF.

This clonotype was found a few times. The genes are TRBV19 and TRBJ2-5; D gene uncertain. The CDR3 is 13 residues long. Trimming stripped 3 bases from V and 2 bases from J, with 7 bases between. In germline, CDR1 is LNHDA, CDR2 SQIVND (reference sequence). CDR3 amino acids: CASSMIQQETQYF. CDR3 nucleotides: TGTGCCAGTAGTATGATCCAGCAAGAGACCCAGTACTTC.

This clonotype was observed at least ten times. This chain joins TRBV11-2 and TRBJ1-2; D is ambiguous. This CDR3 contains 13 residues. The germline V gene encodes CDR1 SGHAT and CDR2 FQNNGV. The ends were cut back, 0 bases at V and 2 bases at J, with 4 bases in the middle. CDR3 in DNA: TGTGCCAGCAGCTTAGAAGGGAACTATGGCTACACCTTC. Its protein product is CASSLEGNYGYTF.

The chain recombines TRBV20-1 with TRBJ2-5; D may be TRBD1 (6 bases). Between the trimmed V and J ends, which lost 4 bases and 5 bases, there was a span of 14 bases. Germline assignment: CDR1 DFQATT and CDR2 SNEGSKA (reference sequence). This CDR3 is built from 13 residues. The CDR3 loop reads CSAMRRQVETQYF. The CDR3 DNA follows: TGCAGTGCTATGCGGCGACAGGTCGAGACCCAGTACTTC.